This TCR beta chain was captured by sequencing in a study of T cells in Graves' hyperthyroidism and ophthalmopathy. Researchers amplified the TCR beta CDR3 regions from RNA transcripts. RT-PCR in the first round (using the HTBI primer set) targeted the TCR CDR3. In TCRdb, the multiplex PCR reads were re-called with MiXCR into one record per CDR3 protein. The sample has approximately 700,000 distinct CDR3 sequences, 45% seen once; the top ten hold 6.5% to 9%. CDR1 and CDR2 from the germline V gene are WNHNN and SYGVQD (reference sequence). This CDR3 has 14 amino acids. Study-wide points: Most clonotypes expanded in thyroid above 0.001 were likewise present in blood.

This clonotype was recorded a few times. Its antigen is as yet unknown. Compared with germline, one end of the junction differs, possibly owing to a read error. The sequencing input was peripheral blood or thyroid tissue (not recorded which). The clonotype was recovered from an adult man with Graves' disease, either hyperthyroidism or ophthalmopathy (not recorded which). V usage is TRBV10-1 and J usage is TRBJ2-5; TRBD2 matches 7 bases. This chain's CDR3 is CASSWEGRQETQYF. In DNA, the CDR3 is TGTGCCAGTTCGTGGGAGGGCAGGCAAGAGACCCAGTACTTC.